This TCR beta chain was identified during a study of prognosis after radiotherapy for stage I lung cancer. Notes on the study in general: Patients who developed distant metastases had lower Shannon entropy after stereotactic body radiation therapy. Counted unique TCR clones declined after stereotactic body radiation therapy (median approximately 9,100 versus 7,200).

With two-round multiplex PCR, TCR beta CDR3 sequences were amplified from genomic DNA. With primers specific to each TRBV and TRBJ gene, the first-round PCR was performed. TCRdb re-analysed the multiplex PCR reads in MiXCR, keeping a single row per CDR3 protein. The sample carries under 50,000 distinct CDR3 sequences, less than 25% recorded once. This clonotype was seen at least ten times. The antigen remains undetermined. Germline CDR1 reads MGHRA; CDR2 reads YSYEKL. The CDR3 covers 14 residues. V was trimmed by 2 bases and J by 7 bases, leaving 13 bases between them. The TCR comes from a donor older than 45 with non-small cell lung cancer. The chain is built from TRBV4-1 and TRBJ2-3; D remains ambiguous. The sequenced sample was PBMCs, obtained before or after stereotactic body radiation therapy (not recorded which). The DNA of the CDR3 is TGCGCCAGCAGCCAAATTTCCTCTCAGTATACGCAGTATTTT. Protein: CASSQISSQYTQYF.